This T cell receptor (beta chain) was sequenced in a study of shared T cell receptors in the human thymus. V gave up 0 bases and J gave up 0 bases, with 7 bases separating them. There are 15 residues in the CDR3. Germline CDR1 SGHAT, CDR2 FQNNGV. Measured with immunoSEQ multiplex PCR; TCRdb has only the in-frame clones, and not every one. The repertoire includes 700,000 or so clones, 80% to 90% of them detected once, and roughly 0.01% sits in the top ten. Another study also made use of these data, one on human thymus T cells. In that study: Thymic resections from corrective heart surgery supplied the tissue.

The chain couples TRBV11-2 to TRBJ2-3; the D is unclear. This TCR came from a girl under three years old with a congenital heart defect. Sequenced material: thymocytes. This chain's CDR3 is CASSLEGVSTDTQYF. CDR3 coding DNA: TGTGCCAGCAGCTTAGAGGGCGTTAGCACAGATACGCAGTATTTT.